This T cell receptor beta chain originates from a study of T-cell reconstitution after alpha-beta-depleted transplantation in children (dated by TCRdb to 2016 to 2017). For the wider study: T-cell immune reconstitution after TCRalphabeta/CD19-depleted allogeneic hematopoietic cell transplantation in children was quantitatively tracked in the study by means of TCR repertoire profiling.

This clonotype has ten or more counts. What antigen it recognizes has not been identified. No base quality values were provided; no much bigger clone lies one nucleotide off. Library preparation employed PCR. TCRdb lists the instrument as Illumina HiSeq 2500. TCR libraries were prepared with molecular barcoding, using unique molecular identifiers to normalize TCRbeta repertoire quantification. TCRdb ran its own pipeline on the public reads, namely fastp trimming at Q25 and MiXCR clone calling, and kept in-frame beta chains. Under each unique CDR3 protein, matching rows form one entry showing the most common genes and DNA. This sample holds more than 550,000 distinct CDR3 sequences; 8% to 11% were observed only once. The ten largest clones take up about 4.2% of the sample. The germline V gene provides CDR1 SQVTM and CDR2 ANQGSEA. Between the V and J ends, shortened by 8 bases and 15 bases respectively, the junction contains 21 bases. Spanning cysteine to phenylalanine, the CDR3 consists of 11 amino acids. The sequence is cut down to CDR3 DNA, 33 bases in frame from base 1.

This TCR derives from a human donor who donated a stem cell graft to a child with acute myeloid leukemia. In this chain, TRBV29-1 is recombined with TRBJ2-3; the D segment could be TRBD2, given 5 matching bases. The material sequenced was PBMCs from the stem cell graft donor, taken from the stem cell graft. The DNA sequence follows: TGCAGCTCCGGGGTGGGTGCCACGCGATATTTT. It translates to CSSGVGATRYF.